This entry features one T cell receptor beta chain sequence. These data come from a study of immune evolution from preneoplasia to lung adenocarcinoma. Some clones are missing from TCRdb's copy, which holds only in-frame ones; the method was immunoSEQ multiplex PCR. The sample includes fewer than 50,000 clones, more than 60% of them seen just once. Germline assignment: CDR1 MRHNA and CDR2 SNTAGT. CDR3 length: 15 residues. The V gene lost 6 bases and the J gene lost 5 bases, with 17 bases spanning the gap. The clonotype was recovered from a person in their sixties with lung adenocarcinoma. The chain uses TRBV6-4 and TRBJ1-5, with a possible D match to TRBD1 (5 bases). Sequencing was done on a sample of FFPE invasive lung adenocarcinoma tissue. The CDR3 reads CASRPRQNLDQPQHF. CDR3 in DNA: TGTGCCAGCAGACCTCGACAGAACCTAGATCAGCCCCAGCATTTT.